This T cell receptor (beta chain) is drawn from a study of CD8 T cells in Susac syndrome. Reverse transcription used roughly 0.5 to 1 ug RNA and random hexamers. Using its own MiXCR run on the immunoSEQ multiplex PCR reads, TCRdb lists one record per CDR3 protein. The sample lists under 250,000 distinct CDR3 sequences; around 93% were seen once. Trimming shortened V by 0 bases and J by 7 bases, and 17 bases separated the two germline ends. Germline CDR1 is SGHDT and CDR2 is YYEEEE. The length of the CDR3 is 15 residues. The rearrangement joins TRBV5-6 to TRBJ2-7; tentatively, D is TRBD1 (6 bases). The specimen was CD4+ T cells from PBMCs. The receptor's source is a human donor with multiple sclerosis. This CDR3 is CASSLGADSLKEQYF. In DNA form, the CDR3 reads TGTGCCAGCAGCTTGGGGGCGGACAGCCTAAAGGAGCAGTACTTC.